The T cell receptor beta chain described here comes from a study of blood T cell repertoires in COVID-19. Across the whole study: Samples came from the United States, Italy and Spain, spanning acute and convalescent COVID-19. Sources were T cells, B-cell-depleted T cells, or PBMCs; the material itself was cDNA or gDNA.

The CDR3 runs 13 residues. V shed 0 bases and J shed 6 bases, with 6 bases lying between them. Germline-derived CDR1 and CDR2 are MNHEY and SVGAGI. In the source study's methods: The assay estimated nucleated cells by amplifying reference gene primers. This table comes from immunoSEQ multiplex PCR, and its TCRdb copy is limited to in-frame clones, with some not included. The V and J calls and clone size were taken over from that table, and D and trimming were inferred from the DNA. The sample has roughly 160,000 clones; approximately 91% are singletons. The chain is built from TRBV6-5 and TRBJ1-3; maybe TRBD1 (5 bases). Sample: peripheral blood. The sequence was obtained from a man aged 18 to 29 with acute or convalescent COVID-19. The CDR3 is CASSYSGVNTIYF. The CDR3, as DNA: TGTGCCAGCAGTTACTCAGGGGTAAACACCATATATTTT.